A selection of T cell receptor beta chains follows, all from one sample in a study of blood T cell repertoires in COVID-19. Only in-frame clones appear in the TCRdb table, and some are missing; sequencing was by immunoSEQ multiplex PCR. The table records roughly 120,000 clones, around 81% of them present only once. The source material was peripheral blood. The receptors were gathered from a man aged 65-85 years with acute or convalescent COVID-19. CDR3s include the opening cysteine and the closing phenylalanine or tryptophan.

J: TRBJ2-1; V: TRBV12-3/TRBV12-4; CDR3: CASTTGSYNEQFF
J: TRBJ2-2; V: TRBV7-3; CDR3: CASSRQGMDTGELFF
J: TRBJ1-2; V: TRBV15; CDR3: CATSRDWRDGYTF
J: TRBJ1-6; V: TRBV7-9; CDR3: CASSLPGQGNSPLHF
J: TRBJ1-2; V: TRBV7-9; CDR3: CASSPTAPVLYGYTF
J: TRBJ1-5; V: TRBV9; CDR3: CASSVGVQGADQPQHF
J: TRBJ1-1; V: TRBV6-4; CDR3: CASGSTGPTEAFF
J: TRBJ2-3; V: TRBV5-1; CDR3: CASSLVAGGGVTDTQYF
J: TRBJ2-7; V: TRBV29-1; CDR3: CSVDADSREQYF
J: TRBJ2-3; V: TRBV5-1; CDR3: CASSSGLGADTQYF
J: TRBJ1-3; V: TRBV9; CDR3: CASSFLNGNTIYF
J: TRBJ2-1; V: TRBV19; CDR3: CASSTNFYNEQFF
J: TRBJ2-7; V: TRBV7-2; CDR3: CASSPSSLGSYEQYF
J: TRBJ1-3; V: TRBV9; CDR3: CASSPGMVSSGNTIYF
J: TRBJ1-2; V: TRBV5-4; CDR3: CASSPGTGETGYTF
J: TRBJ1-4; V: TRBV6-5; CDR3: CASTPSGQGYEKLFF
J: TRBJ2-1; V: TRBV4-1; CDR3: CASSTPTAGNLDEQFF
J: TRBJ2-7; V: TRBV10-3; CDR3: CAISEGRQRTRSYEQYF
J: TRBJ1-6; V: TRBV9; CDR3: CASSVRTGGNSPLHF
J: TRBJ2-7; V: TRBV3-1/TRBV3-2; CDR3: CASSQEPGGGAYEQYF